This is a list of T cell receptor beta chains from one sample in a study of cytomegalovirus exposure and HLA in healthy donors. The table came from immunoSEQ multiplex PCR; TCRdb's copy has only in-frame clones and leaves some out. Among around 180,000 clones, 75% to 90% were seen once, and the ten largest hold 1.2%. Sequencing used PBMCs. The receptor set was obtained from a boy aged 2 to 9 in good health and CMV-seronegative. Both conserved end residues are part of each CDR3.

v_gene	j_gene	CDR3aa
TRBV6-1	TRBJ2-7	CATREGGYEQYF
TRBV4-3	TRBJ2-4	CASSQEVAGLNIQYF
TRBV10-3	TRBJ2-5	CAISESGTGQETQYF
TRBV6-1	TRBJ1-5	CASSEAHIYQPQHF
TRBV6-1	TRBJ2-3	CASSDTPGTRLSDTQYF
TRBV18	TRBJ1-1	CASSTGGNTEAFF
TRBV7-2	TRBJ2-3	CASSSRQSLTDTQYF
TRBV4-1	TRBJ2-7	CASSHTGTGSYEQYF
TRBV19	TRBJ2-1	CASSLSGGEYNEQFF
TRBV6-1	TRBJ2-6	CASSEGQGEANVLTF
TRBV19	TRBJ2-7	CASSMEGPECEQYF
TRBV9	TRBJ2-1	CASSVGGQGSNNEQFF
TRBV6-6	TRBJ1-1	CASSSGQGTSTEAFF
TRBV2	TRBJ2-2	CASRDFITGELFF
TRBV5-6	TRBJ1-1	CASSLWGGPRNTEAFF
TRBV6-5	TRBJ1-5	CASRVDSYQPQHF
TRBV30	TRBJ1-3	CAWTGTGEITGNTIYF
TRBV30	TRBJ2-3	CAWSVYQPRGRKRDTQYF
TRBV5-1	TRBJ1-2	CASSSLQGNYGYTF
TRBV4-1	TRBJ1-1	CASSQAGQNTEAFF
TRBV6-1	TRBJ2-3	CASEGLKDTQYF
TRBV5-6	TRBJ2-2	CASSSLTGNTGELFF
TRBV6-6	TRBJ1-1	CASSRDRLSTEAFF
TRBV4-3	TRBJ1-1	CASSQVVSMNTEAFF
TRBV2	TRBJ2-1	CASSGSALVRNEQFF
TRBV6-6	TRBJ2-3	CAIGDTQYF
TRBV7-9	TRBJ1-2	CSSSLGTGFIYFGYTF
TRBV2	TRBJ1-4	CASSKKEDSFNEKLFF
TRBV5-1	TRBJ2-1	CASSPAGTNNNEQFF
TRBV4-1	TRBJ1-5	CASSPQGSDQPQHF
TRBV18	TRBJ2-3	CASSPPAAGGTDTQYF
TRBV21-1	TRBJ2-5	CASRVGARLSVETQYF
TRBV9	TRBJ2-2	CASSRLGQVDGELFF
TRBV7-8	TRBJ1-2	CASSLVGGNGGYTF
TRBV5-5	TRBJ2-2	CATSPGLNTGELFF
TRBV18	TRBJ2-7	CASSPEGLAGTISYEQYF
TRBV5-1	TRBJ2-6	CASSGGEAGANVLTF
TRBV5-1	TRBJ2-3	CASSYWRSRGGTDTQYF
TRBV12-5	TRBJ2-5	CASGLESPGLAAQYF
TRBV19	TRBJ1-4	CASSIVGDRPNEKLFF
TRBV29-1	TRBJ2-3	CSVELGQGAKDTQYF
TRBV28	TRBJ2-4	CASSFRGAGVLAKNIQYF
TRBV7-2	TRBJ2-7	CASSLVGLAHYEQYF
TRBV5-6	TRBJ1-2	CASSLSRNFLVLYGYTF
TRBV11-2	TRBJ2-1	CASSPLAGYNEQFF
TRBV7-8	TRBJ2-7	CASSWVGTGFEQYF
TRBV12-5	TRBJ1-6	CASGLVRLDSKSNGPLHF
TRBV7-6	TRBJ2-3	CASSLVPSGGASDTQYF
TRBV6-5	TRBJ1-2	CASSPKVQDGYTF
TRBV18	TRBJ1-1	CASSPTGYYSTEAFF
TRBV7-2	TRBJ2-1	CASSLAGGSYEQFF
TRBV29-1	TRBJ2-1	CSAWGHEQFF
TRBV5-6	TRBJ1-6	CASSPVPGQVGNAPLHF
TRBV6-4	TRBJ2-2	CASSEAGGTGELFF
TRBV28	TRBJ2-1	CASSLRTSSNNEQFF
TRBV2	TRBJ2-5	CASTTGVQETQYF
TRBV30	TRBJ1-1	CAWGSGGNQAEAFF
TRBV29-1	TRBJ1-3	CSVEEREGNTIYF
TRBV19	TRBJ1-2	CAASSRDRGTYTF
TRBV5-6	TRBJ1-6	CASNTLLDSPLHF